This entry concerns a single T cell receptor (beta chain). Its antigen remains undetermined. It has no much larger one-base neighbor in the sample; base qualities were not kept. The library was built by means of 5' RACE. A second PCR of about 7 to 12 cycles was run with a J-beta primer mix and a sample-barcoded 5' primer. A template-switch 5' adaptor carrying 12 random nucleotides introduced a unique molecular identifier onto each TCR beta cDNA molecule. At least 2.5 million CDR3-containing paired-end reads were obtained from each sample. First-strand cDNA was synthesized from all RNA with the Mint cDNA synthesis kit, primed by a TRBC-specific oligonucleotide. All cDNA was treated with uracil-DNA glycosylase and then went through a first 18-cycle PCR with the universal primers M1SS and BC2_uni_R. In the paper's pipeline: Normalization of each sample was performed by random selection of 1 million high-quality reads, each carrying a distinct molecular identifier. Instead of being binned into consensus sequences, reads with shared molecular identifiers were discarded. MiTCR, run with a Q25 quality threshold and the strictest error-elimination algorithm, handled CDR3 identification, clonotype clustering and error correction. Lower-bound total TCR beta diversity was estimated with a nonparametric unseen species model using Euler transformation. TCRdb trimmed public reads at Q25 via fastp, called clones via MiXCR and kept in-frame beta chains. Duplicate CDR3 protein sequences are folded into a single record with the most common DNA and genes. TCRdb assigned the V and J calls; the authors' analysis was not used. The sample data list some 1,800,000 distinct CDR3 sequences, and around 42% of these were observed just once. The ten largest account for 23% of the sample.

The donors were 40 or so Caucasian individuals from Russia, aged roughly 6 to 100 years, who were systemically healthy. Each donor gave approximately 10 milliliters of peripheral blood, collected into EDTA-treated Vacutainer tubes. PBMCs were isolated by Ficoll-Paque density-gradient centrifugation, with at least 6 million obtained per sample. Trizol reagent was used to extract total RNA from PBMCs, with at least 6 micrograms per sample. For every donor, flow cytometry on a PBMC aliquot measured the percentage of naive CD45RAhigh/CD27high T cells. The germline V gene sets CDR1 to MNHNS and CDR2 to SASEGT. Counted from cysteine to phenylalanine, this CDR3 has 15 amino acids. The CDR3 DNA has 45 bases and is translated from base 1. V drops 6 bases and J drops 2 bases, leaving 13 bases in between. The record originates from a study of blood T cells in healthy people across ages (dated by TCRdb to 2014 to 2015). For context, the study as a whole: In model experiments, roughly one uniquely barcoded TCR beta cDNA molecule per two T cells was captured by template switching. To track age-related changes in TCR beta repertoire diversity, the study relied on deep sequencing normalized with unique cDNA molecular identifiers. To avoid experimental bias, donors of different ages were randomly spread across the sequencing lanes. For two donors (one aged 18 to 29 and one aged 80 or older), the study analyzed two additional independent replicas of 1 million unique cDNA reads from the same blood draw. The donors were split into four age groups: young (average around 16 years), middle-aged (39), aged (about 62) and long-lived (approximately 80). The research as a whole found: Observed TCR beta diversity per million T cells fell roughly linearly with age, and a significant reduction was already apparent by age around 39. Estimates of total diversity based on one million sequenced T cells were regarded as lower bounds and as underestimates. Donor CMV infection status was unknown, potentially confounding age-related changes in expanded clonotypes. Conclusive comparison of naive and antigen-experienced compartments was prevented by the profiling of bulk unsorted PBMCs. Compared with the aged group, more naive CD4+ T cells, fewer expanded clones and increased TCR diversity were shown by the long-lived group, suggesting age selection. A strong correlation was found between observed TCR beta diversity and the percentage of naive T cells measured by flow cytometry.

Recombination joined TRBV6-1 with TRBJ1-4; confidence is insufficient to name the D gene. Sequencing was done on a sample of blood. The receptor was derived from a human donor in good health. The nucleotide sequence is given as TGTGCCAGCAGATCGATACTAGGGACTAATGAAAAACTGTTTTTT. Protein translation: CASRSILGTNEKLFF.